The 17 T cell receptor beta chains below all came from one sample that was sequenced in a study of graft-versus-host responses after intestinal transplantation. Clones were sequenced by immunoSEQ multiplex PCR, and TCRdb holds only the in-frame ones, with some missing. The sample lists about 97,000 clones; 80% to 95% were seen once. Sample: PBMCs, taken approximately 420 days after intestinal transplant. The receptors come from a human patient who received an intestinal transplant, so some T cells may come from the graft donor.

The rearrangement links TRBV10-3 to TRBJ1-2, with TRBD1 as a possible D gene (5 bases). This CDR3 comprises 15 residues. V was clipped by 4 bases and J by 7 bases, with 19 bases between them. Per the germline V gene, CDR1 is ENHRY and CDR2 is SYGVKD. The DNA of the CDR3 is TGTGCCATCAGTGTCTCGGGACCGAAAGCTACTGGCTACACCTTC. This gives the protein CAISVSGPKATGYTF.

V gene TRBV9 combines with J gene TRBJ2-7; 13 nucleotides agree with TRBD2. The ends lost 4 bases at V and 7 bases at J; junction bases unmatched: 5. Germline V gene lookup returns CDR1 SGDLS and CDR2 YYNGEE. CDR3 length: 14 amino acids. CDR3 protein: CASSTGLAGIEQYF. The CDR3, as DNA: TGTGCCAGCAGCACGGGACTAGCGGGGATAGAGCAGTACTTC. Full variable domain (remainder filled in from reference TRBV9 and TRBJ2-7): DSGVTQTPKHLITATGQRVTLRCSPRSGDLSVYWYQQSLDQGLQFLIQYYNGEERAKGNILERFSAQQFPDLHSELNLSSLELGDSALYFCASSTGLAGIEQYFGPGTRLTVT.

The chain links TRBV5-4 to TRBJ2-2; 8 positions match TRBD1. Germline-derived CDR1 and CDR2 are SGHNT and YYREEE (reference sequence). J lost 5 bases, V lost 0 bases, and 3 bases had no gene match. This CDR3 is 15 amino acids long. CDR3 protein: CASSLAGGETGELFF. Here the CDR3 DNA reads TGTGCCAGCAGCTTGGCAGGGGGCGAGACCGGGGAGCTGTTTTTT. Based on the CDR3 plus reference TRBV5-4 and TRBJ2-2, the full variable domain is ETGVTQSPTHLIKTRGQQVTLRCSSQSGHNTVSWYQQALGQGPQFIFQYYREEENGRGNFPPRFSGLQFPNYSSELNVNALELDDSALYLCASSLAGGETGELFFGEGSRLTVL.

This chain links TRBV5-5 with TRBJ1-2; 7 bases line up with TRBD1. Germline V CDR1 and CDR2: SGHKS, YYEKEE (reference sequence). V dropped 3 bases and J dropped 4; count of bases not matched to a gene: 6. CDR3 size: 14 residues. The CDR3 is CASSSWTGRYGYTF. The DNA of the CDR3 is TGTGCCAGCAGCTCCTGGACAGGCCGCTATGGCTACACCTTC.

This chain uses TRBV19 with TRBJ1-6; D perhaps matches TRBD1 (5 bases). CDR3 length: 13 amino acids. Germline V lookup: CDR1 LNHDA, CDR2 SQIVND (reference sequence). The ends were cut back, 2 bases at V and 10 bases at J, with 9 bases in the middle. CDR3 sequence (DNA): TGTGCCAGTAGTATACAGGGAGGCTCACCCCTCCACTTT. Protein product: CASSIQGGSPLHF.

The V gene is TRBV6-5, the J gene TRBJ2-7, with 8 bases aligning to TRBD1. The CDR3 is 15 residues long. The germline V gene has CDR1 MNHEY and CDR2 SVGAGI. V gave up 2 bases and J gave up 2 bases; unmatched junction bases: 5. The CDR3 bases are TGTGCCAGCAGTTACGGGACAGGAGGCACCTACGAGCAGTACTTC. It is translated as CASSYGTGGTYEQYF.

The chain has TRBV6-6 and TRBJ1-1, with D hard to call. The CDR3 runs to 14 residues. CDR1 and CDR2 from the germline V gene are MNHNY and SVGAGI (reference sequence). Trimming removed 7 bases at V and 2 bases at J, with 14 bases between. DNA for the CDR3: TGTGCCAGCACCCACGGGGTGCCTAACACTGAAGCTTTCTTT. Translated: CASTHGVPNTEAFF.

The chain has TRBV5-1 and TRBJ2-5; tentatively, D is TRBD2 (6 bases). This CDR3 contains 15 residues. Germline V gives CDR1 SGHRS, CDR2 YFSETQ. Between the trimmed V and J ends, which lost 0 bases and 1 base, there was a span of 10 bases. In DNA form, the CDR3 reads TGCGCCAGCAGCTTGGCCGGGCGGGGCCAAGAGACCCAGTACTTC. Encoded protein: CASSLAGRGQETQYF. Using reference TRBV5-1 and TRBJ2-5 for the parts outside the CDR3, the full variable domain is KAGVTQTPRYLIKTRGQQVTLSCSPISGHRSVSWYQQTPGQGLQFLFEYFSETQRNKGNFPGRFSGRQFSNSRSEMNVSTLELGDSALYLCASSLAGRGQETQYFGPGTRLLVL.

V and J are TRBV4-1 and TRBJ2-1; D unclear. The V and J ends lost 2 bases and 0 bases respectively, with 5 bases between them. The CDR3 length is 14 residues. Germline CDR1 reads MGHRA; CDR2 reads YSYEKL. In nucleotides, the CDR3 is TGCGCCAGCAGCCAAAGCTACTCCTACAATGAGCAGTTCTTC. It translates to CASSQSYSYNEQFF.

The J gene is TRBJ1-1, the V gene TRBV30; D is uncertain. Trimming pared 4 bases from V and 0 bases from J, leaving 15 bases between. Germline values: CDR1 GTSNPN, CDR2 SVGIG (reference sequence). There are 15 residues in the CDR3. CDR3: CAWIYGFSVNTEAFF. DNA of the CDR3: TGTGCCTGGATTTATGGTTTCTCAGTGAACACTGAAGCTTTCTTT.

The gene calls are TRBV7-2 and TRBJ2-5; 16 nucleotides line up with TRBD2. The germline V gene has CDR1 SGHTA and CDR2 FQGNSA. This CDR3 spans 19 amino acids. The V gene end was trimmed by 2 bases and the J gene end by 5 bases; junction bases not matched to a gene: 11. In DNA form, the CDR3 reads TGTGCCAGCAGCTTAAAGACCGGGACTAGCGGGGGGGCCCAGGAGACCCAGTACTTC. Encoded protein: CASSLKTGTSGGAQETQYF.

J is TRBJ1-2 and V is TRBV2; 7 positions agree with TRBD1. V trimming: 10 bases; J trimming: 2 bases; junction bases outside the gene matches: 4. CDR1 is SNHLY, CDR2 FYNNEI, per germline. There are 12 residues in the CDR3. CDR3 residues: CATIQGNYGYTF. The CDR3 DNA sequence: TGTGCCACCATACAGGGGAACTATGGCTACACCTTC.

The V gene is TRBV7-9, the J gene TRBJ1-6; D is undetermined. Germline CDR1 is SEHNR and CDR2 is FQNEAQ (reference sequence). CDR3 length: 14 amino acids. The V and J ends lost 6 bases and 5 bases respectively, with 11 bases between them. The CDR3 nucleotides read TGTGCCAGCAGGCCGGAGCAGGATAATTCACCCCTCCACTTT. Translated: CASRPEQDNSPLHF.

The chain couples TRBV10-1 to TRBJ1-6, with 7 bases matching TRBD1. CDR1 and CDR2 from the germline V gene are WNHNN and SYGVQD (reference sequence). With 0 bases clipped from V and 10 bases from J, the junction kept 15 bases outside the gene matches. The CDR3 has 18 residues. The CDR3 bases are TGCGCCAGCAGTGAGTCGGGGGGCAGGGGGGGTGAGAGGTCACCCCTCCACTTT. It codes for CASSESGGRGGERSPLHF.

V is TRBV27 and J is TRBJ1-4; no clear D. The CDR3 runs 16 residues. CDR1 is MNHEY, CDR2 SMNVEV, per germline (reference sequence). V was clipped by 6 bases and J by 0 bases, with 14 bases between them. The CDR3 DNA reads as TGTGCCAGCAGATCGGTCGGTGGGGCAACTAATGAAAAACTGTTTTTT. It yields the protein CASRSVGGATNEKLFF.

This chain connects TRBV4-1 to TRBJ1-2; D possibly corresponds to TRBD1 (6 bases). This CDR3 is built from 15 residues. V shed 1 base and J shed 4 bases, with 13 bases lying between them. The germline gives CDR1 MGHRA, CDR2 YSYEKL. CDR3 DNA sequence: TGCGCCAGCAGCCAAGGGGACACCAGCACCTATGGCTACACCTTC. It translates to CASSQGDTSTYGYTF.

The V gene is TRBV29-1, the J gene TRBJ2-3, with 11 positions matching TRBD2. The junction had 5 bases not matched to a gene; V was cut back by 2 bases and J by 4 bases. The CDR3 totals 15 residues. Germline lookup yields CDR1 SQVTM and CDR2 ANQGSEA. The CDR3 protein is CSVEQGLAVPDTQYF. Written as DNA, the CDR3 is TGCAGCGTTGAACAGGGACTAGCGGTCCCAGATACGCAGTATTTT.